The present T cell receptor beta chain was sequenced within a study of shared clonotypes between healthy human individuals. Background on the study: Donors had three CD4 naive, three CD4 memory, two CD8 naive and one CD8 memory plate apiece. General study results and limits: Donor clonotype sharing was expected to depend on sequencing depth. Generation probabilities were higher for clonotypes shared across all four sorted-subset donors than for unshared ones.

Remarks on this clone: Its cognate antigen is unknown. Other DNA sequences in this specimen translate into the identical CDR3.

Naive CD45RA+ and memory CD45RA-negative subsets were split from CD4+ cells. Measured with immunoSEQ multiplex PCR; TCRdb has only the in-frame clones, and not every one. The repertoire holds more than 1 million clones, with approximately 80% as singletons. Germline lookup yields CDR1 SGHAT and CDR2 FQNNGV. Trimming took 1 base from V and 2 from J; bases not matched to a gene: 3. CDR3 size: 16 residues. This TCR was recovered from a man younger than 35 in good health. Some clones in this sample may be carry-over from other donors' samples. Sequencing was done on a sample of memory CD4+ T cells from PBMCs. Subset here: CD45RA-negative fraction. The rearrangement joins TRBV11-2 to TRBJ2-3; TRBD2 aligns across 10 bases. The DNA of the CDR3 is TGTGCCAGCAGCTTAGTAGCGGGAGGCTCCACAGATACGCAGTATTTT. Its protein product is CASSLVAGGSTDTQYF.